These 21 T cell receptor beta chains were all obtained from the same sample, sequenced in a study of beta chain features in type 1 diabetes. Since all of the isolated RNA was reverse transcribed, expressed TCRB transcripts were what got sequenced. Measured with immunoSEQ multiplex PCR; TCRdb has only the in-frame clones, and not every one. Seen here are about 150,000 clones, approximately 10% observed once, and the top ten hold approximately 2%. Specimen: central memory CD4+ T cells from blood. These receptor sequences come from a man younger than 30 in good health.

This clone was seen only a few times. The genes are TRBV4-3 and TRBJ2-3; 12 bases agree with TRBD2. V dropped 4 bases and J dropped 4; count of bases not matched to a gene: 12. The CDR3 runs to 18 residues. Per the germline V gene, CDR1 is LGHNA and CDR2 is YSLEER. CDR3 DNA sequence: TGCGCCAGCAGCCCGAGGTCTAGCGGGGGGGCCGGGTCAGATACGCAGTATTTT. This sequence encodes CASSPRSSGGAGSDTQYF.

The genes are TRBV4-1 and TRBJ2-3, with D perhaps matching TRBD2 (6 bases). Trimming removed 4 bases from V and 1 base from J, with 12 bases in between. This CDR3 contains 15 residues. Germline V gene sequence: CDR1 MGHRA, CDR2 YSYEKL. CDR3 nucleotide sequence: TGCGCCAGCAGCCTTAGCGGAGTGGGCACAGATACGCAGTATTTT. This sequence encodes CASSLSGVGTDTQYF.

This clone appeared a few times. This chain links TRBV5-6 with TRBJ1-1, with 8 bases identical to TRBD1. The CDR3 spans 15 residues. The V gene end was trimmed by 0 bases and the J gene end by 2 bases; junction bases not matched to a gene: 3. The V gene's germline CDR1 is SGHDT and CDR2 YYEEEE. This chain's CDR3 is CASSLDRGINTEAFF. The CDR3 nucleotides are TGTGCCAGCAGCTTGGACAGGGGGATAAACACTGAAGCTTTCTTT.

The chain joins TRBV7-8 to TRBJ1-1; no clear D gene. Germline V lookup: CDR1 SGHVS, CDR2 FQNEAQ. The CDR3 totals 11 residues. Trimming shortened V by 5 bases and J by 3 bases, and 4 bases separated the two germline ends. The CDR3 bases are TGTGCCAGCAGCCCTTACACTGAAGCTTTCTTT. The encoded protein is CASSPYTEAFF.

This chain links TRBV11-2 with TRBJ2-4, with D perhaps being TRBD1 or TRBD2 (6 bases each). Germline lookup yields CDR1 SGHAT and CDR2 FQNNGV. V lost 2 bases, J lost 1 base, and 12 bases lay in between. The CDR3 contains 16 residues. CDR3 protein: CASSLFRGAAKNIQYF. CDR3 DNA: TGTGCCAGCAGCTTATTTAGGGGGGCCGCCAAAAACATTCAGTACTTC.

The CDR3: CASRSEASGNTIYF. In DNA, the CDR3 is TGTGCCAGCAGATCCGAGGCCTCTGGAAACACCATATATTTT. The rearrangement joins TRBV7-9 to TRBJ1-3, with D unclear. Germline CDR1 and CDR2: SEHNR and FQNEAQ (reference sequence). This CDR3 spans 14 amino acids. Trimming cost V 6 bases and J 0 bases, with 9 bases left between them. Complete variable domain (other parts from reference TRBV7-9 and TRBJ1-3): DTGVSQNPRHKITKRGQNVTFRCDPISEHNRLYWYRQTLGQGPEFLTYFQNEAQLEKSRLLSDRFSAERPKGSFSTLEIQRTEQGDSAMYLCASRSEASGNTIYFGEGSWLTVV.

This clone was observed a handful of times. At one end, the junction sequence differs from germline, possibly due to a read error. The gene calls are TRBV6-4 and TRBJ2-5, with D perhaps TRBD1 (5 bases). This CDR3 spans 13 amino acids. CDR1 and CDR2 (germline): MRHNA, SNTAGT. The CDR3 DNA reads TGTGCCATCAGTGACAGCTCCCAAGAGACCCAGTACTTC. Translated: CAISDSSQETQYF.

The rearrangement uses TRBV10-3 and TRBJ1-6; TRBD1 agrees at 9 bases. The germline gives CDR1 ENHRY, CDR2 SYGVKD. With 9 bases clipped from V and 9 bases from J, the junction kept 6 bases outside the gene matches. The CDR3 is 13 residues long. CDR3 nucleotide sequence: TGTGCCATTAAGTCGACAGGGGGTTCACCCCTCCACTTT. Encoded protein: CAIKSTGGSPLHF.

This chain links TRBV4-3 with TRBJ2-5; D is unresolved. V was cut by 1 base and J by 5 bases, with 11 bases left in between. Germline CDR1 LGHNA, CDR2 YSLEER. The CDR3 is 14 amino acids. CDR3 amino acids: CASSQAGGKETQYF. CDR3 nucleotides: TGCGCCAGCAGCCAAGCAGGTGGGAAGGAGACCCAGTACTTC.

Only a few counts were recorded for this clone. The identical CDR3 is also encoded by other nucleotide sequences in the sample. The chain uses TRBV6-5 and TRBJ2-5; TRBD1 agrees at 7 bases. The J segment lost 2 bases and the V segment lost 0 bases, leaving 6 bases of the junction unmatched. Germline lookup yields CDR1 MNHEY and CDR2 SVGAGI. The CDR3 runs to 16 residues. This chain's CDR3 is CASSYSRGRGQETQYF. CDR3 nucleotides: TGTGCCAGCAGTTACTCGAGAGGCAGGGGGCAAGAGACCCAGTACTTC.

This clone was detected many times. This sequence joins TRBV7-9 and TRBJ2-3, with 8 nucleotides matching TRBD2. This CDR3 region has 12 residues. The germline V gene encodes CDR1 SEHNR and CDR2 FQNEAQ (reference sequence). Trimming removed 8 bases from V and 2 bases from J; junction bases left unmatched: 0. The DNA for the CDR3 is TGTGCCAGCGGACTAGCCACAGATACGCAGTATTTT. Protein: CASGLATDTQYF.

The chain uses TRBV7-2 and TRBJ2-7; D is ambiguous. The CDR3 contains 15 residues. Germline V CDR1 and CDR2: SGHTA, FQGNSA. V was clipped by 1 base and J by 2 bases, with 12 bases between them. The CDR3 nucleotides are TGTGCCAGCAGCTTAGATCTCCGTACCGCCTACGAGCAGTACTTC. Translating gives CASSLDLRTAYEQYF.

The table lists this clone with a few counts. The chain is built from TRBV20-1 and TRBJ2-3, with D unclear. The CDR3 has 11 residues. Germline assignment: CDR1 DFQATT and CDR2 SNEGSKA (reference sequence). Trimming removed 6 bases from V and 9 bases from J, with 13 bases in between. The CDR3 DNA follows: TGCAGTGCCATGATTGTGGGCACGCAGTATTTT. Translating it yields CSAMIVGTQYF.

This clone showed up many times. The V gene is TRBV18, the J gene TRBJ2-1; 12 positions agree with TRBD2. V was pared by 6 bases and J by 1 base, with 4 bases of the junction left unmatched. Germline V gene sequence: CDR1 KGHSH, CDR2 LQKENI. The CDR3 is 16 amino acids. The CDR3 here is CASSRTSGTSYNEQFF. DNA of the CDR3: TGTGCCAGCTCCCGGACTAGCGGGACTTCCTACAATGAGCAGTTCTTC.

V gene TRBV10-3 combines with J gene TRBJ2-7; D is perhaps TRBD2 (5 bases). This CDR3 spans 15 amino acids. Germline V gene lookup returns CDR1 ENHRY and CDR2 SYGVKD. V lost 0 bases to trimming and J lost 5 bases, with 14 bases between them. The CDR3 bases are TGTGCCATCAGTGAGTCCGGGGAGCCCCTCCACGAGCAGTACTTC. Its protein is CAISESGEPLHEQYF.

This clone was seen more than once but under ten times. This chain links TRBV29-1 with TRBJ1-1; the D is unclear. This CDR3 is built from 14 residues. The ends were cut back, 4 bases at V and 2 bases at J, with 14 bases in the middle. CDR1 is SQVTM and CDR2 is ANQGSEA in the germline V gene. The CDR3 here is CSVALSPFNTEAFF. The CDR3 DNA reads as TGCAGCGTTGCCCTTAGTCCTTTTAACACTGAAGCTTTCTTT.

The chain employs TRBV7-2 and TRBJ2-1, with no clear D. Germline values: CDR1 SGHTA, CDR2 FQGNSA. CDR3 length: 17 residues. V was shortened by 3 bases and J by 2 bases, with 17 bases between the two germline ends. CDR3 protein: CASSFPGPLGTYNEQFF. The DNA for the CDR3 is TGTGCCAGCAGCTTCCCGGGTCCCCTAGGGACCTACAATGAGCAGTTCTTC.

This clone was counted ten times or more. This chain uses TRBV12-5 with TRBJ1-2; D ambiguous. V lost 1 base to trimming and J lost 3 bases, with 12 bases between them. CDR1 and CDR2 (germline): LGHNT, FRNRAP. The CDR3 is made up of 15 amino acids. CDR3: CASGLDRGSYYGYTF. The CDR3 DNA is TGTGCTAGTGGTTTGGACCGGGGATCCTACTATGGCTACACCTTC.

The chain uses TRBV5-1 and TRBJ2-3; D is perhaps TRBD2 (6 bases). This CDR3 spans 18 amino acids. Trimming removed 3 bases from V and 1 base from J, with 21 bases in between. From germline, CDR1 is SGHRS and CDR2 YFSETQ. In DNA, the CDR3 is TGCGCCAGCAGCTCCCAAGGAGGGCTTGAGGCACGCACAGATACGCAGTATTTT. This translates into CASSSQGGLEARTDTQYF.

The chain employs TRBV6-6 and TRBJ2-5; maybe TRBD1 (6 bases). The length of the CDR3 is 15 residues. Trimming shortened V by 6 bases and J by 1 base, and 15 bases separated the two germline ends. Germline-derived CDR1 and CDR2 are MNHNY and SVGAGI (reference sequence). CDR3 sequence: CASSPGERGQETQYF. As DNA, the CDR3 is TGTGCCAGCAGCCCAGGGGAAAGGGGCCAAGAGACCCAGTACTTC.

This rearrangement joins TRBV29-1 to TRBJ2-3; 7 bases align to TRBD2. Germline assignment: CDR1 SQVTM and CDR2 ANQGSEA. The V gene end was trimmed by 7 bases and the J gene end by 0 bases; junction bases not matched to a gene: 7. There are 14 residues in the CDR3. CDR3 sequence reads: CSARGLGSTDTQYF. DNA for the CDR3: TGCAGCGCCCGAGGACTAGGAAGCACAGATACGCAGTATTTT.